One sample yielded the 27 T cell receptor beta chains listed below, sequenced in a study of T cell responses to AZD1222 COVID-19 vaccine. Sequencing used immunoSEQ multiplex PCR; TCRdb keeps in-frame clones, though not all of them. The sample comprises under 150,000 clones, about 90% of which are singletons, and 7.5% to 9.5% rests with the top ten. The sequencing here drew on peripheral blood, taken on day 0 of AZD1222 vaccination. These TCRs come from an adult in good health.

J is TRBJ1-1 and V is TRBV13, with TRBD1 matching 7 bases. This CDR3 is built from 15 residues. In germline, CDR1 is PRHDT, CDR2 FYEKMQ (reference sequence). The V segment lost 4 bases and the J segment 0 bases; nucleotides outside the gene matches: 5. The CDR3 loop reads CASSSPGQMNTEAFF. CDR3 bases: TGTGCCAGCAGCTCACCGGGACAGATGAACACTGAAGCTTTCTTT.

This sequence joins TRBV13 and TRBJ1-4; a possible D gene is TRBD1 (6 bases). V shed 4 bases and J shed 3 bases, with 12 bases lying between them. CDR1 and CDR2 from the germline V gene are PRHDT and FYEKMQ (reference sequence). There are 15 residues in the CDR3. Here the CDR3 DNA reads TGTGCCAGCAGCTCACGGGGGGCAGCTAATGAAAAACTGTTTTTT. Its protein product is CASSSRGAANEKLFF. The full variable domain, rest sourced from reference TRBV13 and TRBJ1-4, is AAGVIQSPRHLIKEKRETATLKCYPIPRHDTVYWYQQGPGQDPQFLISFYEKMQSDKGSIPDRFSAQQFSDYHSELNMSSLELGDSALYFCASSSRGAANEKLFFGSGTQLSVL.

The chain combines TRBV5-6 with TRBJ1-2; D is undetermined. Germline V gene data show CDR1 as SGHDT and CDR2 as YYEEEE. Trimming took 1 base from V and 5 from J, leaving 6 bases between them. The CDR3 is 12 amino acids. The DNA for the CDR3 is TGTGCCAGCAGCTTGAGGAATTATGGCTACACCTTC. It is translated as CASSLRNYGYTF.

V usage is TRBV25-1 and J usage is TRBJ1-2; D unclear. The germline V gene encodes CDR1 MGHDK and CDR2 SYGVNS. The CDR3 is 15 residues long. The V and J ends lost 4 bases and 7 bases respectively, with 19 bases between them. The CDR3 region is CASSGFGVGRGGYTF. In nucleotides, the CDR3 is TGTGCCAGCAGTGGATTCGGCGTTGGTCGTGGTGGCTACACCTTC.

The V gene is TRBV27, the J gene TRBJ1-5; 9 bases are a match to TRBD1. J lost 1 base, V lost 4 bases, and 8 bases had no gene match. This CDR3 has 17 amino acids. CDR1 is MNHEY and CDR2 is SMNVEV in the germline V gene (reference sequence). CDR3 protein: CASSSWTGDVSNQPQHF. The CDR3 DNA is TGTGCCAGCAGTTCCTGGACAGGGGATGTAAGCAATCAGCCCCAGCATTTT.

This CDR3 reads CASSLRQGEKLFF. In nucleotides, the CDR3 is TGTGCCAGCAGCTTACGGCAGGGGGAAAAACTGTTTTTT. The V call is TRBV7-9, the J call TRBJ1-4; tentative D call: TRBD1 (6 bases). CDR1 and CDR2 (germline): SEHNR, FQNEAQ (reference sequence). Trimming shortened V by 2 bases and J by 8 bases, and 9 bases separated the two germline ends. The CDR3 is 13 residues long.

The CDR3 sequence: CASSQIARSSYNEQFF. The DNA for the CDR3 is TGTGCCAGCAGCCAGATAGCGCGGAGCTCCTACAATGAGCAGTTCTTC. The chain recombines TRBV14 with TRBJ2-1, with a tentative D call TRBD2 (5 bases). The CDR3 is made up of 16 amino acids. Germline V gene sequence: CDR1 SGHDN, CDR2 FVKESK. Between the trimmed V and J ends, which lost 3 bases and 0 bases, there was a span of 12 bases.

As to this clone: It is unclear where the CDR3 begins or ends on the DNA, so no DNA is shown, and the CDR3 is as TCRdb lists it. The chain has TRBV28 and TRBJ2-1. Germline V gives CDR1 MDHEN, CDR2 SYDVKM. The CDR3 is 16 residues long, counting both termini. CDR3 sequence: CASSLFGAGSYNEQFF.

This clone was observed once. V is TRBV10-3 and J is TRBJ1-2; maybe TRBD1 (5 bases). V lost 0 bases, J lost 7 bases, and 12 bases lay in between. Germline V gene lookup returns CDR1 ENHRY and CDR2 SYGVKD. The CDR3 runs 14 residues. The CDR3 coding sequence is TGTGCCATCAGTGAGTCACAGGTGTATGGTGGCTACACCTTC. Amino acids: CAISESQVYGGYTF.

The chain joins TRBV27 to TRBJ2-5, with D possibly being TRBD1 (7 bases). This CDR3 has 15 amino acids. Trimming took 1 base from V and 2 from J, leaving 11 bases between them. Per the germline V gene, CDR1 is MNHEY and CDR2 is SMNVEV (reference sequence). The CDR3 DNA reads TGTGCCAGCAGTTTATTCAGGGGGGATCAAGAGACCCAGTACTTC. Translated: CASSLFRGDQETQYF.

The chain links TRBV25-1 to TRBJ2-1; weak D call: TRBD2 (6 bases). Deletions cut 7 bases from V and 6 bases from J, with 13 bases between. This CDR3 is built from 13 residues. The V gene's germline CDR1 is MGHDK and CDR2 SYGVNS. For the CDR3, the DNA is TGTGCCAGCAAAAGAGGAGGGGCCAATGAGCAGTTCTTC. This translates into CASKRGGANEQFF.

The rearrangement uses TRBV7-2 and TRBJ2-5, with 11 bases aligning to TRBD2. CDR1 is SGHTA and CDR2 is FQGNSA in the germline V gene. CDR3 length: 15 residues. V lost 3 bases to trimming and J lost 2 bases; unmatched junction nucleotides: 2. In nucleotides, the CDR3 is TGTGCCAGCAGCTTGACTAGCGGGATGCAAGAGACCCAGTACTTC. This sequence encodes CASSLTSGMQETQYF.

The V call is TRBV3-1 (or the pseudogene TRBV3-2), the J call TRBJ1-2; D not resolved. The V gene's germline CDR1 is LGHDT and CDR2 YNNKEL (reference sequence). The CDR3 has 12 residues. The germline V and J ends were trimmed by 4 bases and 4 bases, with 7 bases remaining between them. CDR3 nucleotides: TGTGCCAGCAGCCGCAGTGGCTATGGCTACACCTTC. It is translated as CASSRSGYGYTF.

The chain uses TRBV5-1 and TRBJ2-1; D possibly corresponds to TRBD2 (6 bases). The CDR3 loop spans 16 amino acids. Germline values: CDR1 SGHRS, CDR2 YFSETQ. Trimming removed 4 bases from V and 5 bases from J, with 19 bases in between. CDR3 sequence (DNA): TGCGCCAGCAGCCCACCCGAGGAGGGAGCTGACAATGAGCAGTTCTTC. Translating it yields CASSPPEEGADNEQFF.

The rearrangement joins TRBV28 to TRBJ2-7; no definite D call. CDR1 MDHEN and CDR2 SYDVKM come from the germline V gene. V shed 4 bases and J shed 7 bases, with 14 bases lying between them. The CDR3 is 13 residues long. As DNA, the CDR3 is TGTGCCAGCAGTTCCAGTCCTCTCGTGGAGCAGTACTTC. Amino acid sequence: CASSSSPLVEQYF. The whole variable domain, remainder taken from reference TRBV28 and TRBJ2-7, is DVKVTQSSRYLVKRTGEKVFLECVQDMDHENMFWYRQDPGLGLRLIYFSYDVKMKEKGDIPEGYSVSREKKERFSLILESASTNQTSMYLCASSSSPLVEQYFGPGTRLTVT.

The genes are TRBV29-1 and TRBJ2-1, with 10 nucleotides matching TRBD1. Germline loops: CDR1 SQVTM, CDR2 ANQGSEA. The CDR3 consists of 13 residues. J lost 6 bases, V lost 5 bases, and 4 bases had no gene match. CDR3 amino acids: CSVSGQGINEQFF. The CDR3 nucleotides read TGCAGCGTTTCGGGACAGGGGATCAATGAGCAGTTCTTC.

A single count supports this clone. This chain joins TRBV6-5 and TRBJ1-5; 9 nucleotides match TRBD1. The CDR3 is made up of 15 amino acids. V lost 6 bases to trimming and J lost 9 bases; unmatched junction nucleotides: 12. Germline assignment: CDR1 MNHEY and CDR2 SVGAGI. The CDR3 protein is CASRETGGERGPQHF. The CDR3 DNA reads TGTGCCAGCAGAGAGACAGGGGGGGAAAGGGGGCCCCAGCATTTT.

This chain joins TRBV9 and TRBJ1-4; 8 nucleotides agree with TRBD1. Per germline, CDR1 SGDLS and CDR2 YYNGEE. CDR3 length: 16 residues. The junction had 5 bases not matched to a gene; V was cut back by 2 bases and J by 2 bases. The CDR3 DNA follows: TGTGCCAGCAGCGTCCAACAGGGGGAGACTAATGAAAAACTGTTTTTT. This sequence encodes CASSVQQGETNEKLFF.

V gene TRBV6-5 combines with J gene TRBJ1-4; possible D gene TRBD1, 6 bases. The V end was cut by 0 bases, the J end by 8 bases, with 10 bases between. Germline CDR1 and CDR2: MNHEY and SVGAGI. This CDR3 spans 14 amino acids. Here the CDR3 DNA reads TGTGCCAGCAGTTACTCCCTTCAGGGGGAAAAACTGTTTTTT. Protein: CASSYSLQGEKLFF.

This clone turned up a few times. The chain links TRBV5-1 to TRBJ1-1, with D tentatively TRBD1 (6 bases). The germline gives CDR1 SGHRS, CDR2 YFSETQ. This CDR3 comprises 13 residues. The germline V and J ends were trimmed by 3 bases and 4 bases, with 10 bases remaining between them. CDR3 DNA: TGCGCCAGCAGCTCTCAGGGGTCCACTGAAGCTTTCTTT. It is translated as CASSSQGSTEAFF.

J is TRBJ2-5 and V is TRBV15; no clear D. Germline V gene data show CDR1 as LNHNV and CDR2 as YYDKDF (reference sequence). Between the trimmed V and J ends, which lost 0 bases and 1 base, there was a span of 9 bases. CDR3 length: 15 amino acids. The CDR3 loop is CATSRDLGIQETQYF. The CDR3 bases are TGTGCCACCAGCAGAGATTTAGGGATCCAAGAGACCCAGTACTTC.

The chain joins TRBV9 to TRBJ2-4, with D possibly being TRBD2 (6 bases). Trimming stripped 3 bases from V and 4 bases from J, with 11 bases between. Per germline, CDR1 SGDLS and CDR2 YYNGEE. CDR3 length: 14 amino acids. DNA of the CDR3: TGTGCCAGCAGCGCCGGGAGCCAGAAAAACATTCAGTACTTC. This gives the protein CASSAGSQKNIQYF. The full variable domain, in which reference TRBV9 and TRBJ2-4 provide the parts outside the CDR3, is DSGVTQTPKHLITATGQRVTLRCSPRSGDLSVYWYQQSLDQGLQFLIQYYNGEERAKGNILERFSAQQFPDLHSELNLSSLELGDSALYFCASSAGSQKNIQYFGAGTRLSVL.

This rearrangement joins TRBV3-1 (or the pseudogene TRBV3-2) to TRBJ2-5, with D perhaps being TRBD1 or TRBD2 (5 bases each). Looked up from germline, CDR1 is LGHDT and CDR2 is YNNKEL (reference sequence). The V and J ends lost 7 bases and 3 bases respectively, with 9 bases between them. The length of the CDR3 is 12 residues. The CDR3 nucleotides read TGTGCCAGCATGAGAGGGGAAGAGACCCAGTACTTC. This gives the protein CASMRGEETQYF.

This rearrangement joins TRBV10-3 to TRBJ1-5; D is unresolved. Germline V lookup: CDR1 ENHRY, CDR2 SYGVKD. Trimming cost V 3 bases and J 3 bases, with 9 bases left between them. The CDR3 sequence is 14 residues long. CDR3 loop: CAISEQGPNQPQHF. As DNA, the CDR3 is TGTGCCATCAGTGAACAAGGGCCCAATCAGCCCCAGCATTTT.

The V call is TRBV29-1, the J call TRBJ2-7, with D uncertain. The ends were cut back, 4 bases at V and 2 bases at J, with 9 bases in the middle. The V gene's germline CDR1 is SQVTM and CDR2 ANQGSEA. This CDR3 region has 12 residues. The CDR3 sequence is CSVAGNAYEQYF. The CDR3 coding sequence is TGCAGCGTTGCGGGCAACGCCTACGAGCAGTACTTC.

This sequence joins TRBV7-2 and TRBJ2-7, with 7 bases fitting TRBD1. This CDR3 region has 17 residues. V lost 1 base and J lost 0; bases outside the gene matches: 9. In germline, CDR1 is SGHTA, CDR2 FQGNSA. As DNA, the CDR3 is TGTGCCAGCAGCTTAGTTGGGGGTGACAGGGTCTCCTACGAGCAGTACTTC. It is translated as CASSLVGGDRVSYEQYF.

This sequence joins TRBV5-1 and TRBJ2-7; a weak D match, TRBD2 (5 bases). Germline CDR1 SGHRS, CDR2 YFSETQ. This CDR3 has 12 residues. V gave up 3 bases and J gave up 3 bases, with 7 bases separating them. CDR3 sequence: CASSSEGYEQYF. The CDR3 DNA reads TGCGCCAGCAGCTCCGAGGGCTACGAGCAGTACTTC.